This T cell receptor (beta chain) comes out of a study of blood T cell repertoires in COVID-19. In the study overall: Both acute and convalescent COVID-19 samples were obtained from the United States, Italy and Spain. PBMCs, B-cell-depleted T cells, or T cells were the source of the cDNA or gDNA that made up the material.

Per the study methods: Estimated nucleated cell counts came from reference gene primer amplification. Some clones are missing from TCRdb's copy, which holds only in-frame ones; the method was immunoSEQ multiplex PCR. The D gene and trimming were derived from the DNA, and the V and J assignments and clone size from that table. Of 150,000 or so clones listed, about nine tenths were seen once; the top ten hold roughly a sixth. Sequences were obtained from peripheral blood. This TCR was sampled from a man between 60 and 70 years old with active or convalescent COVID-19.

The CDR3 nucleotides are TGTGCCAGCAGTGAAGCCCGGACATCCCTCCGAAACACCATATATTTT. Amino acids: CASSEARTSLRNTIYF. The V gene is TRBV25-1, the J gene TRBJ1-3, with D perhaps TRBD1 (5 bases). From germline, CDR1 is MGHDK and CDR2 SYGVNS. The CDR3 runs 16 residues. V shed 2 bases and J shed 5 bases, with 16 bases lying between them.